One and the same sample provided the 5 T cell receptor beta chains below, sequenced in a study of blood T cell repertoires in COVID-19. The data were produced by immunoSEQ multiplex PCR, yet TCRdb's version contains in-frame clones alone and is incomplete. The sample shows 170,000 or so clones, 90% of them seen only once. The sample was peripheral blood. The source of these receptors is a man aged 45 to 65 with acute or convalescent COVID-19.

This clone came up a few times. The genes are TRBV4-1 and TRBJ1-5; D unresolved. Germline CDR1 reads MGHRA; CDR2 reads YSYEKL. CDR3 length: 15 residues. V gave up 1 base and J gave up 6 bases, with 13 bases separating them. The CDR3 sequence is CASSQGIFGGQPQHF. The CDR3 DNA reads TGCGCCAGCAGCCAAGGGATATTCGGAGGTCAGCCCCAGCATTTT.

This rearrangement joins TRBV7-2 to TRBJ1-2; weak D call: TRBD1 (6 bases). The V gene's germline CDR1 is SGHTA and CDR2 FQGNSA. V was shortened by 1 base and J by 8 bases, with 11 bases between the two germline ends. The CDR3 is 13 amino acids. The CDR3 region is CASSLGGLGGYTF. DNA of the CDR3: TGTGCCAGCAGCTTAGGGGGGCTAGGCGGCTACACCTTC.

This chain connects TRBV5-1 to TRBJ1-4, with 9 bases identical to TRBD1. CDR3 length: 15 amino acids. V lost 7 bases, J lost 2 bases, and 6 bases stayed unmatched. CDR1 is SGHRS, CDR2 YFSETQ, per germline. CDR3 DNA sequence: TGCGCCAGCGGGGGACAGGGAATGACTAATGAAAAACTGTTTTTT. Amino acid sequence: CASGGQGMTNEKLFF.

This clone has a single count. This chain connects TRBV27 to TRBJ1-6, with TRBD1 matching over 10 bases. This CDR3 region has 15 residues. The V gene end was trimmed by 6 bases and the J gene end by 10 bases; junction bases not matched to a gene: 9. Germline V gives CDR1 MNHEY, CDR2 SMNVEV (reference sequence). This CDR3 is CASRPAGQGGSPLHF. The CDR3 bases are TGTGCCAGCAGGCCGGCCGGACAGGGGGGATCACCCCTCCACTTT.

The table lists this clone with a count of one. The chain is built from TRBV28 and TRBJ2-2, with D possibly TRBD2 on 6 matching bases. Germline loops: CDR1 MDHEN, CDR2 SYDVKM. The length of the CDR3 is 16 residues. V lost 6 bases, J lost 0 bases, and 14 bases lay in between. The CDR3 loop is CASSPAGPPNTGELFF. The CDR3 region has the DNA TGTGCCAGCAGCCCCGCGGGGCCGCCGAACACCGGGGAGCTGTTTTTT.